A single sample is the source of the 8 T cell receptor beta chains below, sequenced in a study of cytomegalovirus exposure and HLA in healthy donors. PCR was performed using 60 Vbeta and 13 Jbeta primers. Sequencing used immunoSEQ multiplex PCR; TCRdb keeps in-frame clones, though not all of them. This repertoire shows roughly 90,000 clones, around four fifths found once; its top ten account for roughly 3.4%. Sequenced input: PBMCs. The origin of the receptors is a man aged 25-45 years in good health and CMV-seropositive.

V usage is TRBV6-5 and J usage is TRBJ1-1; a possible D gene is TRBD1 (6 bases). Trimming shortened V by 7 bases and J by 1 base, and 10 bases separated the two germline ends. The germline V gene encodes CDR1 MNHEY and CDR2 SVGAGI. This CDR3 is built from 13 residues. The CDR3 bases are TGTGCCAGCACTAAGACAGGGAACACTGAAGCTTTCTTT. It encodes CASTKTGNTEAFF.

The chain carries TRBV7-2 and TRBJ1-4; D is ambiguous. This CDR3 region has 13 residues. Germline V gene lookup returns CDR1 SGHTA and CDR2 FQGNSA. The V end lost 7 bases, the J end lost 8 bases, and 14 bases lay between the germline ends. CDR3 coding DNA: TGTGCCAGCAAGAGGACGGGGATCGAAAAACTGTTTTTT. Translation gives CASKRTGIEKLFF.

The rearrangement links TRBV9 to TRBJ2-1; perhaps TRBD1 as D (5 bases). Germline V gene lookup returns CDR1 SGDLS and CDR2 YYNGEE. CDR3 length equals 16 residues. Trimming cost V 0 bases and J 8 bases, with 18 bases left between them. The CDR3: CASSVGLSTVQDEQFF. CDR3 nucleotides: TGTGCCAGCAGCGTAGGGTTAAGTACTGTACAGGATGAGCAGTTCTTC.

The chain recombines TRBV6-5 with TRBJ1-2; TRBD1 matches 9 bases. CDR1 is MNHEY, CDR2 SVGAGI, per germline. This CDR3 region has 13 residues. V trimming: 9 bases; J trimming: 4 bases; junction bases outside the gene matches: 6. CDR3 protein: CASRRTGVYGYTF. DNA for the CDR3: TGTGCCAGTCGAAGGACAGGGGTCTATGGCTACACCTTC.

CDR3 nucleotide sequence: TGTGCCAGCTCACCACTACTAGCGGGACGAAGCTCCTACAATGAGCAGTTCTTC. Protein sequence: CASSPLLAGRSSYNEQFF. V gene TRBV18 combines with J gene TRBJ2-1; 10 bases are shared with TRBD2. Germline-derived CDR1 and CDR2 are KGHSH and LQKENI. The CDR3 totals 18 residues. Unmatched junction bases numbered 6, after V lost 1 base and J lost 0 bases.

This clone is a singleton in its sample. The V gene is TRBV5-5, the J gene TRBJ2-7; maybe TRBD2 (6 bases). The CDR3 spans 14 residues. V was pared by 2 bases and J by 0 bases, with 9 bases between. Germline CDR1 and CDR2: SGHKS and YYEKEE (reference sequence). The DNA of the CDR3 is TGTGCCAGCAGCTTCGGGGGACGCTCCTACGAGCAGTACTTC. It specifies CASSFGGRSYEQYF.

The CDR3 spells CASSLAATGPCQPQHF. DNA for the CDR3: TGTGCCAGCAGCTTAGCGGCTACAGGCCCATGTCAGCCCCAGCATTTT. The chain carries TRBV7-7 and TRBJ1-5; the D gene is possibly TRBD1 (5 bases). V lost 0 bases and J lost 6, with 15 bases in between. The CDR3 contains 16 residues. CDR1 and CDR2 (germline): SSHAT, FNYEAQ (reference sequence).

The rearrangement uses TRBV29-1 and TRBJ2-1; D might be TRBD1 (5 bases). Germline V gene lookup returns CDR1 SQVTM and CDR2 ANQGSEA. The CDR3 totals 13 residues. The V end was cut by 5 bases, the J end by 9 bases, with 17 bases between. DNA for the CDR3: TGCAGCGTTCGGAACAGGTTCATCGGTGAGCAGTTCTTC. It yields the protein CSVRNRFIGEQFF.